This T cell receptor beta chain came from a study of blood T cell repertoires in COVID-19. Study background: Donors in the United States, Italy and Spain gave samples during acute or convalescent COVID-19. Sources were T cells, B-cell-depleted T cells, or PBMCs; the material itself was cDNA or gDNA.

This clone was picked up one time. Authors' data handling: Reference gene primers were amplified, and this amplification served to estimate nucleated cell counts. Assay: immunoSEQ multiplex PCR; the TCRdb copy retains only in-frame clones and omits some. D and trimming were read from the DNA, whereas the V and J calls and clone size are those reported in that table. The data hold 50,000 to 65,000 clones, with roughly 90% observed a single time. CDR3 size: 14 residues. The ends were cut back, 3 bases at V and 4 bases at J, with 12 bases in the middle. The germline CDR1 and CDR2 sequences are SGHTA and FQGNSA.

The chain uses TRBV7-2 and TRBJ1-2; D is possibly TRBD1 (6 bases). This clonotype was sampled from a human donor in a cohort sampled during active COVID-19. The sequencing input was peripheral blood. The CDR3 coding sequence is TGTGCCAGCAGCTTGCGCCGGACAGTCTATGGCTACACCTTC. Amino acids: CASSLRRTVYGYTF.